The clone carrying this TCR beta chain was seen a single time. Trimming cost V 3 bases and J 4 bases, with 14 bases left between them. This CDR3 has 15 residues. Germline V gene data show CDR1 as SGHRS and CDR2 as YFSETQ. This sample is part of a study of blood T cell repertoires in COVID-19. Study background: PBMCs, B-cell-depleted T cells, or T cells provided the cDNA or gDNA that made up the material.

The table came from immunoSEQ multiplex PCR; TCRdb's copy has only in-frame clones and leaves some out. The table records roughly 250,000 clones, 70% to 85% of them present only once. This receptor was taken from a woman of 80 years or more with active or convalescent COVID-19. Material for sequencing was peripheral blood. The rearrangement uses TRBV5-1 and TRBJ2-1, with D uncertain. The CDR3 nucleotides are TGCGCCAGCAGCTCCATGAGCCCCACTTACAATGAGCAGTTCTTC. This encodes CASSSMSPTYNEQFF.